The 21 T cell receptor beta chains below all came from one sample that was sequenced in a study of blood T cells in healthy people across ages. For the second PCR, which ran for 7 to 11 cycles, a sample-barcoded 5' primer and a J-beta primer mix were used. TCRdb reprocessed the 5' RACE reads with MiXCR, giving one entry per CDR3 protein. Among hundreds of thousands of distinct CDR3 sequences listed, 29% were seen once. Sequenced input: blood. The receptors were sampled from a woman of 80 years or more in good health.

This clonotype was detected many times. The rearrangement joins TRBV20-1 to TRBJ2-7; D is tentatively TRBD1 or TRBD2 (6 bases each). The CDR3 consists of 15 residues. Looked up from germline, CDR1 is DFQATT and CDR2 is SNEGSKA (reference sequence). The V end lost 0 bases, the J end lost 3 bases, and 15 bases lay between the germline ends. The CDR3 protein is CSARDLGGLRYEQYF. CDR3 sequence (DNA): TGCAGTGCTAGAGATTTAGGGGGACTTCGCTACGAGCAGTACTTC.

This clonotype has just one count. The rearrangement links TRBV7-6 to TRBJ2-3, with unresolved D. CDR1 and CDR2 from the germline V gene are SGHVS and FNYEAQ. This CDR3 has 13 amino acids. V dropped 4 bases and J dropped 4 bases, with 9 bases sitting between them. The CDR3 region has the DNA TGTGCCAGCAGCTCAAATATGGCAGATACGCAGTATTTT. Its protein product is CASSSNMADTQYF.

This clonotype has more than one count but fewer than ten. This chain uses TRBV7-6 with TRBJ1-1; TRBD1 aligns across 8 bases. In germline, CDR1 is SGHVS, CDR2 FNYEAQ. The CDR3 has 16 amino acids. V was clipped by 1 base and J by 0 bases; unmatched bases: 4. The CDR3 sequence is CASSLETGAVNTEAFF. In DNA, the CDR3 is TGTGCCAGCAGCTTAGAGACAGGGGCAGTGAACACTGAAGCTTTCTTT.

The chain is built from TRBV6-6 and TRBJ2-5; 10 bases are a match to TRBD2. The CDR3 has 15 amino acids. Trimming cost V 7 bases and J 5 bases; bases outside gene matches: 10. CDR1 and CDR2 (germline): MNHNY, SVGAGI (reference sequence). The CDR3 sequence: CASISERGGHETQYF. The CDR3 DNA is TGTGCCAGCATAAGTGAGCGGGGGGGCCACGAGACCCAGTACTTC.

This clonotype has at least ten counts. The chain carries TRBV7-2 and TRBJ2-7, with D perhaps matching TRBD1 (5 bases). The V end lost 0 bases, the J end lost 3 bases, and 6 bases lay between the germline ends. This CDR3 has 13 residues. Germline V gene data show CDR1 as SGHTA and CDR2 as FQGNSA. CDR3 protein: CASSLAQGYEQYF. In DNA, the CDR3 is TGTGCCAGCAGCTTAGCGCAGGGCTACGAGCAGTACTTC.

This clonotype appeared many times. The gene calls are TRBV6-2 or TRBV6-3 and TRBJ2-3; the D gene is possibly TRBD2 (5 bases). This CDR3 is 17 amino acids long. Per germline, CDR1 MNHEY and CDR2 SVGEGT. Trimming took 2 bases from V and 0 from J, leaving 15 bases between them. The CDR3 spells CASSYVEGRISTDTQYF. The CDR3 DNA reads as TGTGCCAGCAGTTACGTAGAGGGAAGGATTAGCACAGATACGCAGTATTTT.

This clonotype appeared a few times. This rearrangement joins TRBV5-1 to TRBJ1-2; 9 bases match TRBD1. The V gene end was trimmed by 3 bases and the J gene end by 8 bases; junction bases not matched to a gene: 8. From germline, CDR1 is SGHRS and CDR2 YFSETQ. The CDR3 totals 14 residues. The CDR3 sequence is CASSSDRGVGGYTF. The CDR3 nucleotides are TGCGCCAGCAGCTCCGACAGGGGGGTTGGCGGCTACACCTTC.

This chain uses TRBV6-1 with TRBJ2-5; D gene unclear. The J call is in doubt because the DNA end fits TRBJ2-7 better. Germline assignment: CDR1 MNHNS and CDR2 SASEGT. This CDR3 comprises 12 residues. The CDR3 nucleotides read TGTGCCAGCAGTGAACAAGAGAGCGAGCAGTACTTC. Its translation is CASSEQESEQYF.

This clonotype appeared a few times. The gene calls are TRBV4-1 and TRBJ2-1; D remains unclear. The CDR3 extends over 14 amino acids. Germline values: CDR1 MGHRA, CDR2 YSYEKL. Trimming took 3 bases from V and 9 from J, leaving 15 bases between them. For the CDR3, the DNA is TGCGCCAGCAGCCAGCCCTTATCCCCAGGTGAGCAGTTCTTC. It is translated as CASSQPLSPGEQFF.

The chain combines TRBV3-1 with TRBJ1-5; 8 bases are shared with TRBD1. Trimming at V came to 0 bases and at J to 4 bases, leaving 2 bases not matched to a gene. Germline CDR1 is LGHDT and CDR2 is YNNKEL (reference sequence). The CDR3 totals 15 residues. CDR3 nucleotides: TGTGCCAGCAGCCAAGAAGGGACAGGTAATCAGCCCCAGCATTTT. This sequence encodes CASSQEGTGNQPQHF.

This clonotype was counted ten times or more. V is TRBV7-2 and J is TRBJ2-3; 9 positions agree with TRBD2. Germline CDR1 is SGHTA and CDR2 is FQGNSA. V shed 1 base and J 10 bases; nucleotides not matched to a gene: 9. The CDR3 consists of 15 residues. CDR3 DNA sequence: TGTGCCAGCAGCTTAGGCTCTAGCGGGGCTGCTGCGCAGTATTTT. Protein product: CASSLGSSGAAAQYF. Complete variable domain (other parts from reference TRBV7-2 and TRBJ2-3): GAGVSQSPSNKVTEKGKDVELRCDPISGHTALYWYRQSLGQGLEFLIYFQGNSAPDKSGLPSDRFSAERTGGSVSTLTIQRTQQEDSAVYLCASSLGSSGAAAQYFGPGTRLTVL.

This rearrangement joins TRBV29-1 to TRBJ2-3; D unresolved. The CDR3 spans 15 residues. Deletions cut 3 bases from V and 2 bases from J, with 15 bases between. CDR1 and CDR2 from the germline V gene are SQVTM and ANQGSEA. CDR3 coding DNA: TGCAGCGTTGAGTTTGGTGTCAGTCTCACAGATACGCAGTATTTT. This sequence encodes CSVEFGVSLTDTQYF.

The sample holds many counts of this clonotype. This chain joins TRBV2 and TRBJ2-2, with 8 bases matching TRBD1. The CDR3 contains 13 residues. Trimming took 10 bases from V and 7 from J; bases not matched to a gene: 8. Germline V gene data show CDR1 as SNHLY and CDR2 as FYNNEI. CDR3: CATSRTGNGELFF. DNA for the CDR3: TGTGCCACCTCGAGGACAGGGAACGGGGAGCTGTTTTTT.

The CDR3 region is CASRGRLNSYEQYF. DNA for the CDR3: TGTGCCAGCAGGGGCCGCTTGAATTCCTACGAGCAGTACTTC. V usage is TRBV27 and J usage is TRBJ2-7, with D uncertain. CDR1 MNHEY and CDR2 SMNVEV come from the germline V gene (reference sequence). The CDR3 is 14 amino acids. V dropped 6 bases and J dropped 1 base, with 13 bases sitting between them.

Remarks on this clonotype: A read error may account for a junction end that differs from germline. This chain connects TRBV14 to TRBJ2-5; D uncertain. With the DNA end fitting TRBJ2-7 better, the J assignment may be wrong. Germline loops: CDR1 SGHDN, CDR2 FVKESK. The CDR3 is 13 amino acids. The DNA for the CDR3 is TGTGCCGGCAGCCAAGACACTCTCTACGAGCAGTACTTC. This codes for CAGSQDTLYEQYF.

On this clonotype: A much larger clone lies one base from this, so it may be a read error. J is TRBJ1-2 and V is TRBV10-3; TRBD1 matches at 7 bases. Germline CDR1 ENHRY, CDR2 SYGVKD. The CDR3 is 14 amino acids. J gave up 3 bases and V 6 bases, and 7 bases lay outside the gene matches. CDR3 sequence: CAISRQGEDYGYTF. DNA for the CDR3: TGTGCCATCAGCCGACAGGGAGAGGACTATGGCTACACCTTC.

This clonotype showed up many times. The CDR3 protein is CASLPGHMSSYEQYF. Written as DNA, the CDR3 is TGTGCCAGTCTCCCGGGACACATGAGCTCCTACGAGCAGTACTTC. The V call is TRBV6-1, the J call TRBJ2-7, with a tentative D call TRBD1 (6 bases). Trimming took off 9 bases at V and 0 bases at J, with 18 bases between the two ends. CDR3 size: 15 residues. From germline, CDR1 is MNHNS and CDR2 SASEGT.

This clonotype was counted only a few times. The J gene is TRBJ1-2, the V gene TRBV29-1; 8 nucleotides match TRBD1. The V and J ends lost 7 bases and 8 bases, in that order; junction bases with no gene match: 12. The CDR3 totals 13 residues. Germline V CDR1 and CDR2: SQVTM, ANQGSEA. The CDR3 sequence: CSASQTGVGGYTF. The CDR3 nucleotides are TGCAGCGCCTCCCAGACAGGGGTGGGCGGCTACACCTTC.

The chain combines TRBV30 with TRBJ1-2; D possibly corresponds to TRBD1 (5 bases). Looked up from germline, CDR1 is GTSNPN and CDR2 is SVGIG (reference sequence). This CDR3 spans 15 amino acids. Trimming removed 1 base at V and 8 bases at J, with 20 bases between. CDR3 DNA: TGTGCCTGGAGTGAACAGGAAAAAGTCTTTAGGGGCTACACCTTC. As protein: CAWSEQEKVFRGYTF. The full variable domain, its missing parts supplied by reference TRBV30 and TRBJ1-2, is SQTIHQWPATLVQPVGSPLSLECTVEGTSNPNLYWYRQAAGRGLQLLFYSVGIGQISSEVPQNLSASRPQDRQFILSSKKLLLSDSGFYLCAWSEQEKVFRGYTFGSGTRLTVV.

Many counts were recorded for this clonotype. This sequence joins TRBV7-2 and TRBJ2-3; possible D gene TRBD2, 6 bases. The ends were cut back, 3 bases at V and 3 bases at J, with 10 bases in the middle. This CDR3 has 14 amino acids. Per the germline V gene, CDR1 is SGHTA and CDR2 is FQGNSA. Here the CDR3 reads CASSFGSGTDTQYF. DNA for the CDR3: TGTGCCAGCAGCTTTGGTAGCGGTACAGATACGCAGTATTTT.

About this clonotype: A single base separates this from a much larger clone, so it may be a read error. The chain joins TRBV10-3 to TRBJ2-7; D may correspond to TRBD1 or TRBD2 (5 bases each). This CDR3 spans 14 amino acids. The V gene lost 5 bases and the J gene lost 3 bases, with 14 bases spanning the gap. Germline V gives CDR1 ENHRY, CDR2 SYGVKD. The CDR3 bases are TGTGCCATCAGTAGCCAGGGTGAGGGCTACGAGCAGTACTTC. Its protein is CAISSQGEGYEQYF.